The entry that follows covers one T cell receptor beta chain sequence. As yet, its antigen is unknown. Germline V lookup: CDR1 DFQATT, CDR2 SNEGSKA (reference sequence). V was pared by 1 base and J by 1 base, with 16 bases between. The CDR3 contains 16 residues. The sample comes from a study of T cells in Graves' hyperthyroidism and ophthalmopathy. General study points: Also found in blood were most expanded thyroid clonotypes above 0.001.

It was uncontrolled infection, other autoimmune disease, pregnancy or lactation that excluded patients. Diagnostic assessment was based on clinical symptoms, serum thyroxine and TRAb, thyroid ultrasound and orbital computed tomography. Researchers took RNA transcripts and amplified the TCR beta CDR3 regions from them. With the HTBI primer set, the TCR CDR3 went through a first round of RT-PCR. A single record per CDR3 protein comes from TCRdb applying MiXCR to the multiplex PCR reads. Of 550,000 to 700,000 distinct CDR3 sequences in the sample, under 60% were seen once. This receptor was obtained from an adult woman with Graves' disease, either hyperthyroidism or ophthalmopathy (not recorded which). The specimen was peripheral blood or thyroid tissue (not recorded which). The rearrangement uses TRBV20-1 and TRBJ1-1, with D perhaps matching TRBD1 (6 bases). The CDR3: CSARAAGRGANTEAFF. CDR3 coding DNA: TGCAGTGCTAGAGCGGCTGGGAGGGGGGCGAACACTGAAGCTTTCTTT.